A selection of T cell receptor beta chains follows, all from one sample in a study of OX40 agonist ivuxolimab in advanced cancers. Libraries were prepared by immunoSEQ multiplex PCR; TCRdb keeps only in-frame clonotypes and omits some of them. The sample contains about 86,000 clones, around nine tenths of which appear only once. The specimen was CD4+ or CD8+ T cells sorted from blood, collected in a trial of the OX40 agonist ivuxolimab. These receptors came from an adult with an advanced solid tumor such as melanoma, head and neck, liver or kidney cancer. Each CDR3 is given with its conserved first and last residue. The D gene is left open where the match is weak. Expanded clones get a size class; other rows say once, few or many, or leave the size out.

V gene	clone size	D gene	J gene	CDR3 protein	CDR3 DNA
TRBV5-4	.	.	TRBJ2-7	CASSQYRDSYEQYF	TGTGCCAGCAGCCAATACAGGGACTCCTACGAGCAGTACTTC
TRBV7-2	.	TRBD1	TRBJ2-1	CASSSTGGAYNEQFF	TGTGCCAGCAGCTCGACAGGGGGCGCTTACAATGAGCAGTTCTTC
TRBV6-1	.	.	TRBJ2-6	CASSPLQGWANVLTF	TGTGCCAGCAGCCCGTTACAGGGCTGGGCCAACGTCCTGACTTTC
TRBV18	.	TRBD2	TRBJ2-2	CASSLSGGNTGELFF	TGTGCCAGCTCACTCAGCGGGGGGAACACCGGGGAGCTGTTTTTT
TRBV25-1	.	TRBD1	TRBJ2-2	CASSNTGGAGTGELFF	TGTGCCAGCAGTAACACAGGGGGCGCCGGCACCGGGGAGCTGTTTTTT
TRBV25-1	.	.	TRBJ1-1	CASNKAGHHVEAFF	TGTGCCAGCAATAAGGCGGGACACCATGTCGAGGCTTTCTTT
TRBV18	.	TRBD1	TRBJ2-7	CASSGTGATAYEQYF	TGTGCCAGCTCAGGGACAGGGGCGACCGCGTACGAGCAGTACTTC
TRBV7-9	once	TRBD2	TRBJ2-1	CASSPNPLAGGSDEQFF	TGTGCCAGCAGCCCCAACCCACTAGCGGGGGGCTCGGATGAGCAGTTCTTC
TRBV7-9	.	.	TRBJ2-5	CASSSGGPGTPLETQYF	TGTGCCAGCAGCTCCGGGGGTCCCGGGACCCCCCTGGAGACCCAGTACTTC
TRBV11-2	.	TRBD2	TRBJ2-7	CASSSGTSYEQYF	TGTGCCAGCAGCTCAGGGACTAGCTACGAGCAGTACTTC
TRBV7-3	once	.	TRBJ2-2	CASSLDGAGELFF	TGTGCCAGCAGCCTCGACGGGGCCGGGGAGCTGTTTTTT
TRBV6-1	once	TRBD1	TRBJ1-4	CATLGQSWAEKLFF	TGTGCCACCTTGGGACAGTCATGGGCGGAAAAACTGTTTTTT
TRBV30	few	TRBD1	TRBJ1-5	CAWGPGGSYQPQHF	TGTGCCTGGGGTCCAGGGGGTTCGTATCAGCCCCAGCATTTT
TRBV6-1	.	.	TRBJ2-6	CASSERDGLPGANVLTF	TGTGCCAGCAGTGAAAGGGATGGGCTCCCTGGGGCCAACGTCCTGACTTTC
TRBV7-9	.	.	TRBJ1-2	CASSLNTASGGYTF	TGTGCCAGCAGCTTAAACACGGCCTCTGGTGGCTACACCTTC
TRBV10-3	.	TRBD1	TRBJ1-5	CAIGQGDQPQHF	TGTGCCATCGGACAGGGCGATCAGCCCCAGCATTTT
TRBV11-3	.	.	TRBJ2-5	CASSLADGIVQYF	TGTGCCAGCAGCTTAGCCGATGGGATCGTACAGTACTTC
TRBV5-6	.	.	TRBJ1-2	CASSTPTTYGGYTF	TGTGCCAGCAGCACCCCCACGACTTACGGTGGCTACACCTTC
TRBV27	.	.	TRBJ1-2	CARHTRWAYGYTF	TGTGCCAGGCACACCCGTTGGGCGTATGGCTACACCTTC
TRBV4-2	.	.	TRBJ2-7	CASSKGSGEVYEQYF	TGTGCCAGCAGCAAAGGGTCGGGTGAAGTCTACGAGCAGTACTTC
TRBV7-2	.	TRBD2	TRBJ2-3	CASSLAAGTFTDTQYF	TGTGCCAGCAGCTTAGCAGCGGGGACTTTCACAGATACGCAGTATTTT
TRBV6-6	.	.	TRBJ2-1	CASRTILGDEQFF	TGTGCCAGCCGGACTATCCTAGGGGATGAGCAGTTCTTC
TRBV19	.	TRBD2	TRBJ2-5	CASSMGREQYF	TGTGCCAGTAGTATGGGGAGGGAGCAGTACTTC
TRBV15	.	TRBD1	TRBJ2-5	CAASRNRGTGVETQYF	TGTGCCGCCAGCAGAAACCGGGGGACAGGGGTGGAGACCCAGTACTTC
TRBV7-6	.	.	TRBJ2-2	CASSPGGFSTGELFF	TGTGCCAGCAGCCCAGGGGGGTTTTCCACCGGGGAGCTGTTTTTT
TRBV30	.	.	TRBJ1-4	CAWSTGTTNEKLFF	TGTGCCTGGAGTACAGGGACAACTAATGAAAAACTGTTTTTT
TRBV7-9	.	TRBD2	TRBJ2-5	CASSQTSGQETQYF	TGTGCCAGCAGCCAGACTAGCGGGCAAGAGACCCAGTACTTC
TRBV2	.	TRBD2	TRBJ2-3	CASSEGRGSTDTQYF	TGTGCCAGCAGTGAGGGGCGGGGGAGCACAGATACGCAGTATTTT
TRBV30	.	TRBD2	TRBJ2-5	CAWRAPGTSGKTQYF	TGTGCCTGGAGAGCCCCCGGGACTAGCGGGAAGACCCAGTACTTC
TRBV2	.	.	TRBJ1-5	CASDDRINQPQHF	TGTGCCAGCGACGACAGGATTAATCAGCCCCAGCATTTT
TRBV2	.	.	TRBJ2-5	CASSETGRVGGKETQYF	TGTGCCAGCAGTGAAACAGGTCGGGTAGGGGGTAAAGAGACCCAGTACTTC
TRBV5-1	once	.	TRBJ2-3	CASSLGQGKTSTDTQYF	TGCGCCAGCAGCTTGGGTCAGGGCAAGACTAGCACAGATACGCAGTATTTT
TRBV7-2	once	.	TRBJ1-3	CASSSPGPGNTIYF	TGTGCCAGCAGCTCTCCGGGCCCCGGAAACACCATATATTTT
TRBV19	few	.	TRBJ1-1	CASSLFGQPDLEAFF	TGTGCCAGTAGTTTATTTGGACAGCCAGACCTTGAAGCTTTCTTT
TRBV25-1	.	.	TRBJ1-4	CASSLTDGKRGKLFF	TGTGCCAGCAGCCTTACGGACGGGAAGAGGGGAAAACTGTTTTTT
TRBV7-3	.	TRBD2	TRBJ2-1	CASSLLAGSTHEQFF	TGTGCCAGCAGTTTACTAGCGGGGTCTACCCATGAGCAGTTCTTC
TRBV29-1	.	TRBD2	TRBJ2-5	CSVDEASGETQYF	TGCAGCGTCGACGAAGCTAGCGGGGAGACCCAGTACTTC
TRBV7-9	.	TRBD2	TRBJ2-5	CASSPLAGGPETQYF	TGTGCCAGCAGCCCTCTAGCGGGAGGGCCAGAGACCCAGTACTTC
TRBV30	.	.	TRBJ1-5	CAWSAMGGKNQPQHF	TGTGCCTGGAGCGCCATGGGGGGGAAAAATCAGCCCCAGCATTTT
TRBV7-2	.	TRBD2	TRBJ2-2	CASSLGGASGIVGELFF	TGTGCCAGCAGCTTAGGAGGGGCTAGCGGGATTGTCGGGGAGCTGTTTTTT
TRBV6-1	once	TRBD1	TRBJ1-2	CASGWGQGSYGYTF	TGTGCCAGCGGATGGGGACAGGGGTCCTATGGCTACACCTTC
TRBV7-3	.	.	TRBJ2-1	CASSSGVNNEQFF	TGTGCCAGCAGCTCTGGGGTAAACAATGAGCAGTTCTTC
TRBV11-2	.	.	TRBJ2-5	CASSLGGASREQETQYF	TGTGCCAGCAGCTTGGGGGGGGCTAGCAGGGAACAAGAGACCCAGTACTTC
TRBV7-2	.	.	TRBJ2-5	CASSQSLVAWKETQYF	TGTGCCAGCAGCCAAAGCTTAGTAGCGTGGAAAGAGACCCAGTACTTC
TRBV7-2	.	TRBD1	TRBJ2-4	CASSLVGTGASGDIQYF	TGTGCCAGCAGCTTAGTGGGGACAGGGGCCTCAGGGGACATTCAGTACTTC
TRBV28	.	TRBD2	TRBJ2-2	CASSFSRGSGGNTGELFF	TGTGCCAGCAGTTTTTCCCGAGGGAGCGGGGGGAACACCGGGGAGCTGTTTTTT
TRBV7-9	.	TRBD2	TRBJ2-3	CASLLPSGQDTQYF	TGTGCCAGCCTCCTCCCTAGCGGGCAGGATACGCAGTATTTT
TRBV6-6	.	TRBD2	TRBJ2-5	CASSSGWRGGQETQYF	TGTGCCAGCAGTTCCGGTTGGAGGGGAGGGCAAGAGACCCAGTACTTC
TRBV6-6	.	TRBD1	TRBJ2-3	CASSYPDRGSPDTQYF	TGTGCCAGCAGTTACCCTGACAGGGGGTCCCCAGATACGCAGTATTTT
TRBV14	.	.	TRBJ2-5	CASSHSETQYF	TGTGCCAGCAGCCATTCAGAGACCCAGTACTTC
TRBV5-1	.	TRBD1	TRBJ1-5	CASSGTGRFNQPQHF	TGCGCCAGCAGCGGGACAGGGAGGTTTAATCAGCCCCAGCATTTT
TRBV6-1	.	.	TRBJ1-6	CASSDEAGRSPLHF	TGTGCCAGCAGTGATGAGGCCGGTCGTTCACCCCTCCACTTT
TRBV9	once	TRBD1	TRBJ2-1	CASSVGGTGDNEQFF	TGTGCCAGCAGCGTAGGAGGGACAGGGGACAATGAGCAGTTCTTC
TRBV11-3	.	TRBD1	TRBJ2-1	CASSFQTGGHNEQFF	TGTGCCAGCAGCTTTCAGACAGGGGGCCATAATGAGCAGTTCTTC
TRBV19	.	.	TRBJ1-4	CASSIRRPPDEKLFF	TGTGCCAGTAGTATCCGGCGCCCCCCAGATGAAAAACTGTTTTTT
TRBV6-5	.	.	TRBJ1-2	CASSSAWNLYGYTF	TGTGCCAGCAGCTCGGCCTGGAATCTGTATGGCTACACCTTC